The 3 T cell receptor beta chains given below trace back to one sample, sequenced in a study of early T cells in non-severe SARS-CoV-2 infection. TCRdb re-analysed the 5' RACE reads in MiXCR, keeping a single row per CDR3 protein. The sample consists of about 120,000 distinct CDR3 sequences, 10% to 15% of them appearing once. The sequenced sample was whole blood, obtained at baseline. These receptor sequences come from an adult who was a healthcare worker with PCR-confirmed SARS-CoV-2 infection or an uninfected control (not recorded which).

CDR3 residues: CASSISPLAGGYNEQFF. As DNA, the CDR3 is TGTGCCAGTAGTATCTCCCCACTAGCGGGGGGTTACAATGAGCAGTTCTTC. The chain recombines TRBV19 with TRBJ2-1, with TRBD2 matching 12 bases. This CDR3 has 17 amino acids. The ends lost 3 bases at V and 4 bases at J; junction bases unmatched: 7. CDR1 and CDR2 (germline): LNHDA, SQIVND (reference sequence).

This clonotype was observed a few times. This sequence joins TRBV27 and TRBJ1-5; a possible D gene is TRBD1 (6 bases). This CDR3 contains 13 residues. CDR1 MNHEY and CDR2 SMNVEV come from the germline V gene (reference sequence). Between the trimmed V and J ends, which lost 5 bases and 3 bases, there was a span of 8 bases. The CDR3 bases are TGTGCCAGCAGTGGACAGCTCAATCAGCCCCAGCATTTT. This gives the protein CASSGQLNQPQHF.

This clonotype was counted many times. V and J are TRBV29-1 and TRBJ2-1, with 9 positions matching TRBD1. The CDR3 totals 13 residues. The germline V gene has CDR1 SQVTM and CDR2 ANQGSEA. The V gene end was trimmed by 4 bases and the J gene end by 3 bases; junction bases not matched to a gene: 1. Here the CDR3 DNA reads TGCAGCGTTGGACAGGGGGGCTACAATGAGCAGTTCTTC. Translation gives CSVGQGGYNEQFF.